One and the same sample provided the 5 T cell receptor beta chains below, sequenced in a study of T cell repertoires in cytomegalovirus infection. TCRdb re-derived calls from the reads in MiXCR, one entry per CDR3 protein. The table records around 770,000 distinct CDR3 sequences, 25% to 30% of them present only once. No antigen has been identified for these receptors. Here the sequenced sample was cultured CD8+ T cells from PBMCs, taken from culture after CMV antigen stimulation. Receptor source: a human donor in good health (CMV status not recorded). Some clones in this sample may be carry-over from other donors' samples.

To note about this clonotype: Its ends do not fully match the called genes, so a read error is possible. CDR3 sequence (DNA): TGTGTCAGCAGTAGACACCATTCCCCCGGGGAGCTGTTTTTT. Encoded protein: CVSSRHHSPGELFF. The rearrangement links TRBV6-2 or TRBV6-3 to TRBJ2-2, with D uncertain. This CDR3 comprises 14 residues. The germline gives CDR1 MNHEY, CDR2 SVGEGT.

V gene TRBV19 combines with J gene TRBJ2-3, with D perhaps given as TRBD1 or TRBD2 (5 bases each). CDR3 length equals 16 residues. Germline V gives CDR1 LNHDA, CDR2 SQIVND (reference sequence). Trimming left V 2 bases short and J 3 bases short, with 15 bases between. CDR3 residues: CASSITAGGVTDTQYF. Written as DNA, the CDR3 is TGTGCCAGTAGTATAACTGCTGGGGGTGTGACAGATACGCAGTATTTT. Complete variable domain (other parts from reference TRBV19 and TRBJ2-3): DGGITQSPKYLFRKEGQNVTLSCEQNLNHDAMYWYRQDPGQGLRLIYYSQIVNDFQKGDIAEGYSVSREKKESFPLTVTSAQKNPTAFYLCASSITAGGVTDTQYFGPGTRLTVL.

This clonotype was found a few times. The chain carries TRBV7-6 and TRBJ2-7; the D is unclear. The V gene lost 1 base and the J gene lost 0 bases, with 7 bases spanning the gap. CDR1 and CDR2 from the germline V gene are SGHVS and FNYEAQ. The CDR3 covers 14 residues. The CDR3 DNA reads TGTGCCAGCAGCTTAGGTGAAGACTCCTACGAGCAGTACTTC. Translation gives CASSLGEDSYEQYF.

This chain uses TRBV5-4 with TRBJ1-2; D unresolved. Germline assignment: CDR1 SGHNT and CDR2 YYREEE (reference sequence). The CDR3 covers 12 residues. V was trimmed by 3 bases and J by 8 bases, leaving 11 bases between them. The CDR3 loop is CASSSPPRGYTF. The CDR3 nucleotides read TGTGCCAGCAGCTCTCCCCCCCGGGGCTACACCTTC.

Worth noting for this clonotype: Germline and junction disagree at one end, which may indicate a read error. This rearrangement joins TRBV6-8 to TRBJ2-7; the D gene is possibly TRBD1 (6 bases). The CDR3 runs to 15 residues. The germline V gene encodes CDR1 MNHGY and CDR2 SAAAGT. DNA of the CDR3: TGTGCCAGCACTTACTGGGGGCCGGAAGCCTACGAGCGGTACTTC. Amino acids: CASTYWGPEAYERYF.